These 27 T cell receptor beta chains share one sample of origin, sequenced in a study of T-cell reconstitution after alpha-beta-depleted transplantation in children. Unique molecular identifiers were incorporated when the TCRbeta library was constructed. A single record per CDR3 protein comes from TCRdb applying MiXCR to the PCR reads. The sample yields some 460,000 distinct CDR3 sequences, 15% to 20% seen once. This specimen was PBMCs, mostly from graft donor cells, taken 360 days after TCRalphabeta/CD19-depleted stem cell transplant. The receptors stem from a boy less than two years old who had a stem cell transplant for Wiskott-Aldrich syndrome, so the T cells may come from the graft donor.

This clonotype occurred a few times. This chain uses TRBV20-1 with TRBJ1-5, with D unresolved. Trimming cost V 1 base and J 11 bases, with 12 bases left between them. The CDR3 runs 12 residues. Germline V lookup: CDR1 DFQATT, CDR2 SNEGSKA (reference sequence). The CDR3 loop reads CSARAFGEAQHF. CDR3 nucleotides: TGCAGTGCTAGAGCATTCGGAGAGGCCCAGCATTTT.

This clonotype was detected a few times. The chain has TRBV6-1 and TRBJ2-1; D unresolved. There are 14 residues in the CDR3. V lost 1 base to trimming and J lost 4 bases, with 8 bases between them. Germline loops: CDR1 MNHNS, CDR2 SASEGT. The CDR3 is CASSEGIYYNEQFF. DNA of the CDR3: TGTGCCAGCAGTGAAGGCATATATTACAATGAGCAGTTCTTC.

The chain recombines TRBV12-3 or TRBV12-4 with TRBJ2-1; the match to TRBD1 covers 10 bases. V lost 10 bases, J lost 3 bases, and 6 bases stayed unmatched. The CDR3 runs 14 residues. The CDR3: CATYRDRGYNEQFF. The CDR3 nucleotides read TGTGCCACCTACCGGGACAGGGGCTACAATGAGCAGTTCTTC.

A word on this clonotype: An end of the junction differs from the germline gene, which may be a read error. The CDR3 sequence is CATSLLTGGTEQYF. The CDR3 DNA follows: TGTGCCACCAGCTTACTGACAGGGGGCACCGAGCAGTACTTC. The rearrangement joins TRBV7-2 to TRBJ2-7, with 10 positions matching TRBD1. This CDR3 spans 14 amino acids. CDR1 is SGHTA, CDR2 FQGNSA, per germline.

This clonotype has just a few counts. The chain joins TRBV7-2 to TRBJ2-1; D call uncertain. CDR1 is SGHTA, CDR2 FQGNSA, per germline. Trimming shortened V by 1 base and J by 0 bases, and 10 bases separated the two germline ends. The CDR3 sequence is 16 residues long. The CDR3 protein is CASSLGPKSSYNEQFF. The CDR3 coding sequence is TGTGCCAGCAGCTTAGGTCCCAAGAGCTCCTACAATGAGCAGTTCTTC.

The chain carries TRBV2 and TRBJ2-3, with 9 bases lining up with TRBD2. The trim removed 7 bases at V and 1 base at J, leaving 3 bases unmatched. The CDR3 is 14 amino acids. Germline loops: CDR1 SNHLY, CDR2 FYNNEI. The CDR3 loop is CASKKRGGTDTQYF. CDR3 DNA: TGTGCCAGCAAAAAGCGGGGGGGCACAGATACGCAGTATTTT.

This clonotype was seen many times. This chain links TRBV12-3 or TRBV12-4 with TRBJ1-2, with unresolved D. Trimming removed 6 bases at V and 4 bases at J, with 6 bases between. There are 11 residues in the CDR3. The CDR3 reads CASSWGYGYTF. The CDR3 DNA sequence: TGTGCCAGCAGCTGGGGCTATGGCTACACCTTC.

This clonotype was seen ten or more times. V usage is TRBV10-3 and J usage is TRBJ1-2; TRBD1 matches at 9 bases. Trimming took 9 bases from V and 2 from J; bases not matched to a gene: 7. From germline, CDR1 is ENHRY and CDR2 SYGVKD. The CDR3 is 14 amino acids. This CDR3 reads CAIRGTGQNYGYTF. CDR3 DNA: TGTGCCATACGAGGGACAGGGCAAAACTATGGCTACACCTTC.

The chain links TRBV5-1 to TRBJ2-1; possibly TRBD1 for D (5 bases). Germline V gives CDR1 SGHRS, CDR2 YFSETQ. V was shortened by 2 bases and J by 6 bases, with 24 bases between the two germline ends. This CDR3 is 18 amino acids long. DNA of the CDR3: TGCGCCAGCAGCTTCAAGGCAGGGTTCGCGAAGGGATCCAATGAGCAGTTCTTC. Its protein product is CASSFKAGFAKGSNEQFF.

V gene TRBV7-9 combines with J gene TRBJ2-7, with D possibly being TRBD1 or TRBD2 (6 bases each). The V end was cut by 8 bases, the J end by 1 base, with 24 bases between. The germline CDR1 and CDR2 sequences are SEHNR and FQNEAQ (reference sequence). CDR3 size: 17 residues. CDR3 protein: CASSSVPRGGSSYEQYF. In DNA, the CDR3 is TGTGCCAGCTCCTCCGTACCCCGAGGGGGGAGTTCCTACGAGCAGTACTTC.

The rearrangement links TRBV5-1 to TRBJ2-1; 12 positions agree with TRBD2. The CDR3 consists of 13 residues. Germline V lookup: CDR1 SGHRS, CDR2 YFSETQ. V dropped 7 bases and J dropped 6; count of bases not matched to a gene: 2. The CDR3 sequence: CASQLAGGNEQFF. Written as DNA, the CDR3 is TGCGCCAGCCAACTAGCGGGAGGCAATGAGCAGTTCTTC.

This chain connects TRBV6-5 to TRBJ2-3; D ambiguous. Per the germline V gene, CDR1 is MNHEY and CDR2 is SVGAGI. Trimming took off 3 bases at V and 2 bases at J, with 9 bases between the two ends. CDR3 length: 14 amino acids. DNA of the CDR3: TGTGCCAGCAGTTATTCGGAAATCACAGATACGCAGTATTTT. Translation gives CASSYSEITDTQYF.

The rearrangement uses TRBV9 and TRBJ2-7; 7 positions agree with TRBD1. CDR3 length equals 16 residues. The junction had 8 bases not matched to a gene; V was cut back by 0 bases and J by 2 bases. Germline V lookup: CDR1 SGDLS, CDR2 YYNGEE. For the CDR3, the DNA is TGTGCCAGCAGCGTAGACCCCACAGGGGTTCCCTACGAGCAGTACTTC. Protein: CASSVDPTGVPYEQYF.

This chain's CDR3 is CASREPTGFEQYF. As DNA, the CDR3 is TGCGCCAGCAGAGAACCTACAGGGTTCGAGCAGTACTTC. The chain joins TRBV5-1 to TRBJ2-7, with D maybe TRBD1 (6 bases). Trimming removed 5 bases from V and 6 bases from J, with 15 bases in between. CDR1 and CDR2 from the germline V gene are SGHRS and YFSETQ. The CDR3 runs 13 residues.

V gene TRBV24-1 combines with J gene TRBJ2-1; D is undetermined. Trimming stripped 9 bases from V and 8 bases from J, with 13 bases between. The germline CDR1 and CDR2 sequences are KGHDR and SFDVKD. The CDR3 spans 12 residues. The CDR3 is CATGSLIDEQFF. In DNA form, the CDR3 reads TGTGCCACCGGGTCACTCATCGATGAGCAGTTCTTC.

In this sample, this clonotype turned up a few times. The chain combines TRBV4-2 with TRBJ2-2; 7 nucleotides agree with TRBD2. Per germline, CDR1 LGHNA and CDR2 YNFKEQ. Trimming removed 4 bases from V and 3 bases from J; junction bases left unmatched: 5. The CDR3 sequence is 15 residues long. The CDR3 reads CASSPGLVDTGELFF. CDR3 in DNA: TGTGCCAGCAGCCCCGGACTAGTTGACACCGGGGAGCTGTTTTTT.

This clonotype appeared many times. The rearrangement uses TRBV5-1 and TRBJ2-1, with TRBD2 as a possible D gene (7 bases). CDR3 length equals 17 residues. Germline lookup yields CDR1 SGHRS and CDR2 YFSETQ. Trimming left V 2 bases short and J 7 bases short, with 22 bases between. The CDR3 region has the DNA TGCGCCAGCAGCTTCTCCTCGGGGCGGGAGACAGGAAATGAGCAGTTCTTC. Translating it yields CASSFSSGRETGNEQFF.

This clonotype was picked up a small number of times. This chain links TRBV5-5 with TRBJ2-7; D call uncertain. This CDR3 comprises 15 residues. CDR1 SGHKS and CDR2 YYEKEE come from the germline V gene (reference sequence). Between the trimmed V and J ends, which lost 0 bases and 1 base, there was a span of 11 bases. The DNA of the CDR3 is TGTGCCAGCAGCTTGGCCTATCGACGGTCCTACGAGCAGTACTTC. Protein product: CASSLAYRRSYEQYF.

This clonotype has just a few counts. The chain links TRBV30 to TRBJ2-7; 7 bases line up with TRBD1. There are 11 residues in the CDR3. The V segment lost 6 bases and the J segment 7 bases; nucleotides outside the gene matches: 6. Germline V CDR1 and CDR2: GTSNPN, SVGIG (reference sequence). CDR3 in amino acids: CACRQGGEQYF. As DNA, the CDR3 is TGTGCCTGCAGACAGGGTGGAGAGCAGTACTTC.

This clonotype was seen a few times. This chain links TRBV3-1 with TRBJ2-7; D call uncertain. CDR1 LGHDT and CDR2 YNNKEL come from the germline V gene (reference sequence). Trimming took off 6 bases at V and 0 bases at J, with 12 bases between the two ends. This CDR3 contains 14 residues. The CDR3 reads CASSRSPLSYEQYF. Written as DNA, the CDR3 is TGTGCCAGCAGTCGTTCCCCTCTCTCCTACGAGCAGTACTTC.

V usage is TRBV6-4 and J usage is TRBJ2-3; TRBD2 matches at 14 bases. Germline assignment: CDR1 MRHNA and CDR2 SNTAGT. This CDR3 spans 18 amino acids. V shed 11 bases and J 2 bases; nucleotides not matched to a gene: 15. The CDR3 reads CAFSLKQGLAGVTDTQYF. For the CDR3, the DNA is TGTGCCTTCAGTTTGAAGCAGGGACTAGCGGGGGTCACAGATACGCAGTATTTT.

This clonotype was observed a few times. The chain recombines TRBV11-2 with TRBJ2-7; the match to TRBD2 covers 7 bases. J lost 2 bases, V lost 6 bases, and 7 bases had no gene match. This CDR3 has 14 residues. CDR1 is SGHAT and CDR2 is FQNNGV in the germline V gene. Here the CDR3 reads CASRNLGGTYEQYF. In DNA, the CDR3 is TGTGCCAGCAGAAATCTCGGGGGGACCTACGAGCAGTACTTC.

This clonotype was found a few times. This chain uses TRBV2 with TRBJ2-7, with 10 bases matching TRBD2. CDR3 size: 16 residues. Trimming at V came to 2 bases and at J to 0 bases, leaving 4 bases not matched to a gene. Germline lookup yields CDR1 SNHLY and CDR2 FYNNEI. DNA for the CDR3: TGTGCCAGCAGTGAAAGGCCTAGCGGGAGCTCCTACGAGCAGTACTTC. This gives the protein CASSERPSGSSYEQYF.

CDR3 coding DNA: TGCGCCAGCAGCCCGCTAGGGACAGGGGAGTCACCCCTCCACTTT. The encoded protein is CASSPLGTGESPLHF. The chain carries TRBV5-1 and TRBJ1-6; 10 bases match TRBD1. J lost 10 bases, V lost 4 bases, and 8 bases had no gene match. Germline V lookup: CDR1 SGHRS, CDR2 YFSETQ. This CDR3 has 15 residues.

Concerning this clonotype itself: This clone may be a read error of a much larger clone one base away. The chain employs TRBV3-1 and TRBJ2-2; 8 nucleotides match TRBD1. This CDR3 is built from 16 residues. CDR1 is LGHDT and CDR2 is YNNKEL in the germline V gene (reference sequence). The CDR3 loop is CASSRVDRANTGELYF. The CDR3, as DNA: TGTGCCAGCAGCCGAGTGGACAGGGCTAACACCGGGGAGCTGTATTTT.

This clonotype was counted ten times or more. The gene calls are TRBV10-3 and TRBJ1-2; D is undetermined. The V end was cut by 9 bases, the J end by 7 bases, with 18 bases between. The CDR3 has 13 residues. Germline CDR1 reads ENHRY; CDR2 reads SYGVKD. The chain's CDR3 is CAIRPLNSGGYTF. CDR3 sequence (DNA): TGTGCCATAAGACCCCTAAATAGTGGTGGCTACACCTTC.

This clonotype has a handful of counts. The rearrangement joins TRBV7-2 to TRBJ2-3, with 10 bases lining up with TRBD2. The CDR3 covers 17 residues. J lost 2 bases, V lost 4 bases, and 9 bases had no gene match. CDR1 SGHTA and CDR2 FQGNSA come from the germline V gene. CDR3 sequence reads: CASSSPKLAGFTDTQYF. DNA for the CDR3: TGTGCCAGCAGCTCACCCAAACTAGCGGGGTTCACAGATACGCAGTATTTT.